The sequence of this TCR beta chain was determined in a study of T cells in Graves' hyperthyroidism and ophthalmopathy. Amplified regions were TCR beta CDR3 sequences from RNA transcripts. The TCR CDR3 first-round RT-PCR relied on the HTBI primer set. TCRdb ran MiXCR on the multiplex PCR reads and lists one entry per CDR3 protein. The sample lists about 700,000 distinct CDR3 sequences, 11% to 15% occurring once. This clonotype was seen repeatedly, ten times or more. The antigen is undetermined. Study results and caveats: Blood held most thyroid clonotypes expanded above 0.001 frequency.

Germline V gene lookup returns CDR1 ENHRY and CDR2 SYGVKD. V lost 4 bases and J lost 0; bases outside the gene matches: 8. The CDR3 has 17 amino acids. Sequenced sample: blood. The V gene is TRBV10-3, the J gene TRBJ2-7; TRBD2 matches at 11 bases. This sequence was found in a woman between 18 and 29 years old with Graves' hyperthyroidism. This chain's CDR3 is CAISAQDTSGSSYEQYF. The CDR3 nucleotides are TGTGCCATCAGTGCCCAAGATACTAGCGGGAGCTCCTACGAGCAGTACTTC.